The clone carrying this T cell receptor beta chain came up many times. What it binds is not known. CDR1 is SGHTA, CDR2 FQGNSA, per germline. Trimming cost V 2 bases and J 5 bases, with 9 bases left between them. This CDR3 contains 13 residues. This entry is derived from a study of regulatory T cells in long-lasting Graves disease. In the study overall: Newly diagnosed Graves' patients took antithyroid drugs under 3 months. Study-level points and caveats: TRBV28 was favored in persistent disease, as were TRBJ1-2 and TRBJ2-5.

CDR3 regions were amplified by Arm-PCR using iRepertoire HTBI primers to build TCR beta libraries. TCRdb reprocessed the multiplex PCR reads with MiXCR, giving one entry per CDR3 protein. The table includes 350,000 to 500,000 distinct CDR3 sequences, about 14% detected once. Time point of the sample: newly diagnosed GD, antithyroid drugs for less than 3 months. There was RNA extracted from PBMCs, and the TCR library was made from it. Graves' disease diagnosis followed American Thyroid Association guidelines. Each of the patients was recruited from an endocrinology department situated in Xi'an, China. These sequences were also reported in another study, on T cells in Graves' hyperthyroidism and ophthalmopathy.

V usage is TRBV7-2 and J usage is TRBJ2-5; no clear D. This sequence was found in a woman in her fifties or sixties with Graves disease. Sample: peripheral blood mononuclear cells (PBMCs), taken at new diagnosis, from a patient treated with antithyroid drugs. The CDR3 DNA is TGTGCCAGCAGCTTACGAGTGCGGGAGACCCAGTACTTC. It encodes CASSLRVRETQYF.